Listed below are T cell receptor beta chains from one sample, sequenced in a study of cytomegalovirus exposure and HLA in healthy donors. The data were produced by immunoSEQ multiplex PCR, yet TCRdb's version contains in-frame clones alone and is incomplete. This sample yields under 150,000 clones, of which approximately 80% are seen a single time; almost 2.5% belongs to the top ten. Input material: PBMCs. The receptor source for this set is a boy aged 2 to 9 in good health and CMV-seronegative. Each CDR3 is given with its conserved first and last residue. The order of the fields is D gene, J gene, clone size, V gene, CDR3 DNA, CDR3 protein. D genes are given only for firm matches. Size tells how often a clone was seen (once, few, many) or the class of an expanded clone, and some rows leave it out.

d_call: TRBD1
j_call: TRBJ1-4
clone_size: -
v_call: TRBV5-5
cdr3_nt: TGTGCCAGCAGCTTTCAGGGGGTCGTGATTAATGAAAAACTGTTTTTT
cdr3_aa: CASSFQGVVINEKLFF

d_call: -
j_call: TRBJ2-2
clone_size: -
v_call: TRBV7-9
cdr3_nt: TGTGCCAGCAGCTTGAGGATCGGGGAGCTGTTTTTT
cdr3_aa: CASSLRIGELFF

d_call: -
j_call: TRBJ2-3
clone_size: -
v_call: TRBV7-2
cdr3_nt: TGTGCCAGCAGCTCCCCAACAGATACGCAGTATTTT
cdr3_aa: CASSSPTDTQYF

d_call: -
j_call: TRBJ2-7
clone_size: -
v_call: TRBV4-2
cdr3_nt: TGTGCCAGCAGCCAAGTGCAGGGAACCTACGAGCAGTACTTC
cdr3_aa: CASSQVQGTYEQYF

d_call: -
j_call: TRBJ1-1
clone_size: -
v_call: TRBV4-1
cdr3_nt: TGCGCCAGCAGCCCCCGAGCGGTGGCGGCTGAAGCTTTCTTT
cdr3_aa: CASSPRAVAAEAFF

d_call: -
j_call: TRBJ1-2
clone_size: -
v_call: TRBV7-6
cdr3_nt: TGTGCCAGCAGCTTAGAAAGGGGGGGGACCCATGGCTACACCTTC
cdr3_aa: CASSLERGGTHGYTF

d_call: TRBD2
j_call: TRBJ2-1
clone_size: -
v_call: TRBV11-2
cdr3_nt: TGTGCCAGCAGCCAACCCCGGGGACTAGCCCGCTACAATGAGCAGTTCTTC
cdr3_aa: CASSQPRGLARYNEQFF

d_call: -
j_call: TRBJ1-2
clone_size: few
v_call: TRBV6-5
cdr3_nt: TGTGCCAGCAGTTACTCAGGGGACTATGGCTACACCTTC
cdr3_aa: CASSYSGDYGYTF

d_call: TRBD1
j_call: TRBJ1-2
clone_size: -
v_call: TRBV6-5
cdr3_nt: TGTGCCAGCAGTCAACAGGGGGTCTATGGCTACACCTTC
cdr3_aa: CASSQQGVYGYTF

d_call: TRBD2
j_call: TRBJ2-4
clone_size: -
v_call: TRBV7-9
cdr3_nt: TGTGCCAGCAGGCCGGGGGGAGCCAAAAACATTCAGTACTTC
cdr3_aa: CASRPGGAKNIQYF

d_call: -
j_call: TRBJ1-2
clone_size: -
v_call: TRBV7-9
cdr3_nt: TGTGCCAGCGGACTGGGGGGGACCCGAACGAGAGGCTACACCTTC
cdr3_aa: CASGLGGTRTRGYTF

d_call: -
j_call: TRBJ2-3
clone_size: -
v_call: TRBV7-2
cdr3_nt: TGTGCCAGCAGTCTTCGTCCTTCGTCTAGCACAGATACGCCGTATTTT
cdr3_aa: CASSLRPSSSTDTPYF

d_call: TRBD1
j_call: TRBJ2-6
clone_size: -
v_call: TRBV5-4
cdr3_nt: TGTGCCAGCAGCTCCCGGACAGGGCTCCTCTCTGGGGCCAACGTCCTGACTTTC
cdr3_aa: CASSSRTGLLSGANVLTF

d_call: TRBD2
j_call: TRBJ2-7
clone_size: once
v_call: TRBV28
cdr3_nt: TGTGCCAGCAGTTTAGTGGCTAGCGGGAGGGCCCACGAGCAGTACTTC
cdr3_aa: CASSLVASGRAHEQYF

d_call: -
j_call: TRBJ1-2
clone_size: -
v_call: TRBV1
cdr3_nt: TGCACCAGCAGCCACAAATTAGGCAGGGGAAATGGCTACACCTTC
cdr3_aa: CTSSHKLGRGNGYTF

d_call: -
j_call: TRBJ2-5
clone_size: -
v_call: TRBV10-3
cdr3_nt: TGTGCCATCAGTGAGTCGCAGGGGCGGGAGACCCAGTACTTC
cdr3_aa: CAISESQGRETQYF

d_call: -
j_call: TRBJ1-5
clone_size: -
v_call: TRBV9
cdr3_nt: TGTGCCAGCAGCCCCCAGGGGACTAGCAATCAGCCCCAGCATTTT
cdr3_aa: CASSPQGTSNQPQHF

d_call: TRBD2
j_call: TRBJ2-7
clone_size: -
v_call: TRBV5-1
cdr3_nt: TGCGCCAGCAGCTTGGCCCACAGCGGGGAAGTCTACGAGCAGTACTTC
cdr3_aa: CASSLAHSGEVYEQYF

d_call: TRBD1
j_call: TRBJ2-3
clone_size: -
v_call: TRBV18
cdr3_nt: TGTGCCAGCTCCCCCGGGACAGGGGTCGCAGATACGCAGTATTTT
cdr3_aa: CASSPGTGVADTQYF

d_call: TRBD1
j_call: TRBJ2-1
clone_size: -
v_call: TRBV5-1
cdr3_nt: TGCGCCAGCAGTCCGGACAGGCCCAATGAGCAGTTCTTC
cdr3_aa: CASSPDRPNEQFF

d_call: TRBD2
j_call: TRBJ2-1
clone_size: -
v_call: TRBV5-1
cdr3_nt: TGCGCCAGCAGCTACGGACTAGCGGGATCAGCTAAGAACAATGAGCAGTTCTTC
cdr3_aa: CASSYGLAGSAKNNEQFF

d_call: -
j_call: TRBJ1-3
clone_size: -
v_call: TRBV19
cdr3_nt: TGTGCCAGTAGCGGACACAACTCTGGAAACACCATATATTTT
cdr3_aa: CASSGHNSGNTIYF

d_call: TRBD1
j_call: TRBJ1-2
clone_size: few
v_call: TRBV6-6
cdr3_nt: TGTGCCAGCAGTCCGGGACAGGGGAATGGCTACACCTTC
cdr3_aa: CASSPGQGNGYTF

d_call: -
j_call: TRBJ2-2
clone_size: -
v_call: TRBV18
cdr3_nt: TGTGCCAGCTCTCTCCGTCCCTACTTACCGAACACCGGGGAGCTGTTTTTT
cdr3_aa: CASSLRPYLPNTGELFF

d_call: TRBD1
j_call: TRBJ1-6
clone_size: once
v_call: TRBV4-2
cdr3_nt: TGTGCCAGCAGCCAAGATTTCCCGGGACAGGGATGGGGTTCCTATAATTCACCCCTCCACTTT
cdr3_aa: CASSQDFPGQGWGSYNSPLHF

d_call: -
j_call: TRBJ1-5
clone_size: -
v_call: TRBV4-2
cdr3_nt: TGTGCCAGCAGCCAAGGGGGGGAGCTCAATCAGCCCCAGCATTTT
cdr3_aa: CASSQGGELNQPQHF

d_call: TRBD1
j_call: TRBJ2-7
clone_size: -
v_call: TRBV10-3
cdr3_nt: TGTGCCATACAGGGGAATTCCTACGAGCAGTACTTC
cdr3_aa: CAIQGNSYEQYF

d_call: -
j_call: TRBJ2-2
clone_size: -
v_call: TRBV5-1
cdr3_nt: TGCGCCAGCAGCACAGCGAACACCGGGGAGCTGTTTTTT
cdr3_aa: CASSTANTGELFF

d_call: -
j_call: TRBJ2-7
clone_size: -
v_call: TRBV5-1
cdr3_nt: TGCGCCAGCAGCTTTGAGACGGGACTCTACGAGCAGTACTTC
cdr3_aa: CASSFETGLYEQYF

d_call: TRBD1
j_call: TRBJ1-1
clone_size: few
v_call: TRBV2
cdr3_nt: TGTGCCAGCAGTGAAGGGGTCAGGGGGCATGGGGTTACTGAAGCTTTCTTT
cdr3_aa: CASSEGVRGHGVTEAFF

d_call: TRBD1
j_call: TRBJ1-1
clone_size: -
v_call: TRBV18
cdr3_nt: TGTGCCAGCTCACCAGGCGGACAGGGGTATGCTTTCTTT
cdr3_aa: CASSPGGQGYAFF